This T cell receptor beta chain came from a study of response to subunit inactivated influenza vaccine. Study-wide points: Authors suggested that a seasonal influenza vaccination recruits few new T cells each time.

This clonotype appeared many times. The antigen remains undetermined. Germline CDR1 SGHRS, CDR2 YFSETQ. The ends were cut back, 0 bases at V and 5 bases at J, with 12 bases in the middle. This CDR3 has 15 residues. TCRdb called the RT-PCR reads again in MiXCR, with one record for every CDR3 protein. The sample yields 650,000 to 800,000 distinct CDR3 sequences, 14% seen once. The chain couples TRBV5-1 to TRBJ2-1; D unresolved. Specimen: PBMCs from blood, collected approximately 15 days before vaccination. The receptor's source is a man between 45 and 60 years old who received an inactivated influenza vaccine. CDR3 protein: CASSLGRLENNEQFF. The CDR3 DNA follows: TGCGCCAGCAGCTTGGGGCGGCTAGAGAACAATGAGCAGTTCTTC.